This T cell receptor (beta chain) was sequenced in a study of technical replicates of blood from a handful of donors. Here immunoSEQ multiplex PCR was the method, and the copy in TCRdb shows in-frame clones only, minus some. This table has about 100,000 clones, around 96% appearing once. V shed 5 bases and J 5 bases; nucleotides not matched to a gene: 9. The CDR3 covers 15 residues. Germline V gives CDR1 LNHDA, CDR2 SQIVND (reference sequence). The source of this sequence is a human donor in good health. Sample: T cells isolated from PBMCs. The genes are TRBV19 and TRBJ2-7; TRBD1 matches at 10 bases. CDR3 region: CASSAGTGVINEQYF. CDR3 nucleotide sequence: TGTGCCAGTAGTGCCGGGACAGGGGTGATCAACGAGCAGTACTTC.